This T cell receptor (beta chain) derives from a study of OX40 agonist ivuxolimab in advanced cancers. As for the study in general: Checkpoint inhibitors had been given previously to roughly 40% of patients. Study-wide points: Expansion of clones was among the lowest in partial responders at 0.1-3.0 mg/kg.

Only in-frame clones appear in the TCRdb table, and some are missing; sequencing was by immunoSEQ multiplex PCR. The data hold some 70,000 clones, with approximately 82% observed a single time. Germline CDR1 reads SGHRS; CDR2 reads YFSETQ. The CDR3 loop spans 13 amino acids. V dropped 5 bases and J dropped 4 bases, with 11 bases sitting between them. This clone was counted only a few times. The antigen is undetermined. The sequenced sample was CD4+ or CD8+ T cells sorted from blood, obtained in a trial of the OX40 agonist ivuxolimab. The genes are TRBV5-1 and TRBJ2-3; D gene uncertain. This TCR was sampled from an adult with an advanced solid tumor such as melanoma, head and neck, liver or kidney cancer. This chain's CDR3 is CASSGTGADTQYF. In nucleotides, the CDR3 is TGCGCCAGCAGTGGAACTGGGGCAGATACGCAGTATTTT.